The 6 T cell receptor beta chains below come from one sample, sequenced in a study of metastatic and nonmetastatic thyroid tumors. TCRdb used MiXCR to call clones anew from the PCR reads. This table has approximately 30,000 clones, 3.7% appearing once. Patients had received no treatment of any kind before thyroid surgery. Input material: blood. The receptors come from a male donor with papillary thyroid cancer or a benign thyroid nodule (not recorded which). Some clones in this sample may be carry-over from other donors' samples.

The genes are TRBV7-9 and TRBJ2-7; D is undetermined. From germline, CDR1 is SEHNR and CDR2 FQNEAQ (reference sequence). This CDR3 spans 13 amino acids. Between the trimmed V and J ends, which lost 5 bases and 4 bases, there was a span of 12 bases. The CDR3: CASSPGNKYEQYF. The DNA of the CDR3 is TGTGCCAGCAGCCCGGGTAATAAGTACGAGCAGTACTTC. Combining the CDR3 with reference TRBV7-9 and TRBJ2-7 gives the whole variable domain DTGVSQNPRHKITKRGQNVTFRCDPISEHNRLYWYRQTLGQGPEFLTYFQNEAQLEKSRLLSDRFSAERPKGSFSTLEIQRTEQGDSAMYLCASSPGNKYEQYFGPGTRLTVT.

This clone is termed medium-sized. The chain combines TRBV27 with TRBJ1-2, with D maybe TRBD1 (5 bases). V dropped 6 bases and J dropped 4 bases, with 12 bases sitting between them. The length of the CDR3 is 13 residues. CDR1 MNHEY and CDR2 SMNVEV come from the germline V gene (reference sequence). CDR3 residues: CASRQTASYGYTF. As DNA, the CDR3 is TGTGCCAGCAGACAGACAGCAAGCTATGGCTACACCTTC.

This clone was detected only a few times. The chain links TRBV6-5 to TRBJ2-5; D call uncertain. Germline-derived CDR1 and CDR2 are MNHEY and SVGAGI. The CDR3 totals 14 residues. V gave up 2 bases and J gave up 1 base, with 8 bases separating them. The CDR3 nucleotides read TGTGCCAGCAGTTACGCCCGGGCCCAAGAGACCCAGTACTTC. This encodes CASSYARAQETQYF.

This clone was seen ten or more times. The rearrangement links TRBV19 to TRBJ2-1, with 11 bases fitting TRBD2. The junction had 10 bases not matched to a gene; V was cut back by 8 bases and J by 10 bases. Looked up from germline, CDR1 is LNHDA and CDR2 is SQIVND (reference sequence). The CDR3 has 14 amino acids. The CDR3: CASSPGLAVEEQFF. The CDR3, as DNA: TGTGCCAGTTCACCGGGACTAGCGGTTGAGGAGCAGTTCTTC. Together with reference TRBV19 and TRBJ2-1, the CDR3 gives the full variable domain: DGGITQSPKYLFRKEGQNVTLSCEQNLNHDAMYWYRQDPGQGLRLIYYSQIVNDFQKGDIAEGYSVSREKKESFPLTVTSAQKNPTAFYLCASSPGLAVEEQFFGPGTRLTVL.

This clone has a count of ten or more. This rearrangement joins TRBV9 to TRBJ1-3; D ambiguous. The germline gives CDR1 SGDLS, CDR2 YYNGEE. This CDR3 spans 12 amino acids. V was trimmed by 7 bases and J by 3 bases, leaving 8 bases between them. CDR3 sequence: CASGGVGNTIYF. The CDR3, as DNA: TGTGCCAGCGGCGGAGTTGGAAACACCATATATTTT.

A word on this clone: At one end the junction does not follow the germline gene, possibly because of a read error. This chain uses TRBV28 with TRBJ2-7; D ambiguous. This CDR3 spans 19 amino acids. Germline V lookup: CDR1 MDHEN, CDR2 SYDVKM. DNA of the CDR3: TGTGCAACCAGTATCCCCTCGGGCCTTTTTTCACAAAGCTCCTACGAGCCGTACTTC. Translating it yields CATSIPSGLFSQSSYEPYF.